This is a list of T cell receptor beta chains from one sample in a study of blood T cell repertoires in COVID-19. Generated by immunoSEQ multiplex PCR, the TCRdb table keeps only in-frame clones and is missing some. The data show hundreds of thousands of clones, with 65% to 90% seen just once and around 5.5% held by the top ten. The sample consisted of peripheral blood. These receptors were obtained from a man in his forties or fifties with COVID-19, enrolled during active disease. The CDR3 runs from the conserved cysteine through the conserved F or W. The order of the fields is D gene, V gene, J gene, clone size, CDR3 DNA, CDR3 protein. A D gene is named only where the DNA matches it firmly. Some rows mark clone size as missing; the rest say once, few, many or name a class of expanded clone.

TRBD1	TRBV28	TRBJ2-2	-	TGTGCCAGCACCGCAGGGGGCCAGGACACCGGGGAGCTGTTTTTT	CASTAGGQDTGELFF
TRBD2	TRBV18	TRBJ2-7	-	TGTGCCAGCTCACAGACTAGCCAGAACTACGAGCAGTACTTC	CASSQTSQNYEQYF
-	TRBV9	TRBJ2-3	-	TGTGCCAGCAGCGTCCGTGGCGGGCAGTCAGGCACAGATACGCAGTATTTT	CASSVRGGQSGTDTQYF
-	TRBV4-2	TRBJ2-7	few	TGTGCCAGCAGCCTGAGCCAGCCAGGCTACGAGCAGTACTTC	CASSLSQPGYEQYF
TRBD1	TRBV5-1	TRBJ1-1	few	TGCGCCAGCAGCTTGGCCAAGAGACAGGGCCTGAACACTGAAGCTTTCTTT	CASSLAKRQGLNTEAFF
-	TRBV4-2	TRBJ1-4	once	TGTGCCAGCAGCCAAGACAGGGAAGAAAAACTGTTTTTT	CASSQDREEKLFF
TRBD1	TRBV7-2	TRBJ2-4	once	TGTGCCAGCAGGGACAGGGTAAAAAACATTCAGTACTTC	CASRDRVKNIQYF
-	TRBV21-1	TRBJ1-4	once	TGTGCCAGCAGCAATCGGCAGGGGTCGGGCGAAAAACTGTTTTTT	CASSNRQGSGEKLFF
TRBD1	TRBV19	TRBJ1-5	-	TGTGCCAGTAGAGCGACAGGGGGCGATTGGGGTAGCAATCAGCCCCAGCATTTT	CASRATGGDWGSNQPQHF
TRBD1	TRBV6-2/TRBV6-3	TRBJ1-5	-	TGTGCCAGCAGTAAGCGACAGGGTTGGATTCAGCCCCAGCATTTT	CASSKRQGWIQPQHF
-	TRBV9	TRBJ1-2	-	TGTGCCAGCAGCCCGACCCCGGTGGCGGATTATGGCTACACCTTC	CASSPTPVADYGYTF
-	TRBV27	TRBJ2-7	once	TGTGCCAGCAGTTTACGAGGTTCCTACGAGCAGTACTTC	CASSLRGSYEQYF
-	TRBV9	TRBJ2-1	-	TGTGCCAGCAGCGTAGATGTTAACAATGAGCAGTTCTTC	CASSVDVNNEQFF
-	TRBV19	TRBJ1-6	-	TGTGCCACCACAGGGAGCTCCTATAATTCACCCCTCCACTTT	CATTGSSYNSPLHF
-	TRBV3-1/TRBV3-2	TRBJ2-3	-	TGTGCCAGCAGCCAAACGGTGAAGAGCACAGATACGCAGTATTTT	CASSQTVKSTDTQYF
-	TRBV30	TRBJ2-5	-	TGTGCCTGGAGTTCTCCGACAGGAGTCCAAGAGACCCAGTACTTC	CAWSSPTGVQETQYF
TRBD1	TRBV24-1	TRBJ2-1	-	TGTGCCACCAGTGATTGGCGCAGGGGGCGTCTTAATGAGCAGTTCTTC	CATSDWRRGRLNEQFF
TRBD2	TRBV6-5	TRBJ2-2	-	TGTGCCAGCCGCCGGGGGGGGAACACCGGGGAGCTGTTTTTT	CASRRGGNTGELFF
TRBD1	TRBV19	TRBJ2-1	-	TGTGCCAGTAGTATAGCCCCGGGACAGGGCGTATACAATGAGCAGTTCTTC	CASSIAPGQGVYNEQFF
-	TRBV7-4	TRBJ2-4	-	TGTGCCAGCAGCCCTCTATGTAGGGGGACACCCCAACACCTAGCCAAAAACATTCAGTACTTC	CASSPLCRGTPQHLAKNIQYF
TRBD1	TRBV6-2/TRBV6-3	TRBJ2-7	-	TGTGCCAGCAGTTACCATAGGGACAGGAGCTCCTACGAGCAGTACTTC	CASSYHRDRSSYEQYF
-	TRBV30	TRBJ2-1	-	TGTGCCTGGAGTGGGACAGCTAGGAATGAGCAGTTCTTC	CAWSGTARNEQFF
-	TRBV21-1	TRBJ1-1	-	TGTGCCAGCGTCCTCTGGGCTCCGAACACTGAAGCTTTCTTT	CASVLWAPNTEAFF
-	TRBV11-2	TRBJ2-3	-	TGTGCCAGCAGCCCCTCCACAGATACGCAGTATTTT	CASSPSTDTQYF
-	TRBV20-1	TRBJ1-2	-	TGCAGTGCTAGAGACGCGTATGGCTACACCTTC	CSARDAYGYTF
TRBD1	TRBV27	TRBJ2-7	-	TGTGCCAGCAGTTTTTATCAGGGGGTACGGTCCTACGAGCAGTACTTC	CASSFYQGVRSYEQYF
TRBD2	TRBV5-4	TRBJ2-2	-	TGTGCCAGCAGCTGGAGGCTAGCGGCGAACACCGGGGAGCTGTTTTTT	CASSWRLAANTGELFF
TRBD2	TRBV15	TRBJ2-1	-	TGTGCCACCAGCAGGAGGGCGACTAGCGGGTACAATGAGCAGTTCTTC	CATSRRATSGYNEQFF
TRBD1	TRBV5-1	TRBJ2-7	few	TGCGCCAGCAGCACGGATGGGACAGTTTACGAGCAGTACTTC	CASSTDGTVYEQYF
TRBD1	TRBV24-1	TRBJ2-2	-	TGTGCCACCAAGCCGGGACAGGGAAAAACCGGGGAGCTGTTTTTT	CATKPGQGKTGELFF
TRBD2	TRBV23-1	TRBJ2-3	-	TGCGCCAGCAGTGAAGTACTAGCGAGTAGCACAGATACGCAGTATTTT	CASSEVLASSTDTQYF
TRBD2	TRBV5-4	TRBJ2-5	-	TGTGCCAGCAGCTCTCCCCGAAGCGGGGAAGACCAAGAGACCCAGTACTTC	CASSSPRSGEDQETQYF
-	TRBV11-3	TRBJ2-7	few	TGTGCCAGCAGCTTGGGCCCCGTCCGGGGGTACGAGCAGTACTTC	CASSLGPVRGYEQYF
TRBD1	TRBV4-3	TRBJ2-5	-	TGCGCCAGCAGCCAGAACAGGGGTCGGGGAGAGACCCAGTACTTC	CASSQNRGRGETQYF
-	TRBV20-1	TRBJ2-2	-	TGCAGTGCTAGTGGGGGCCGGACGTGGGGCACCGGGGAGCTGTTTTTT	CSASGGRTWGTGELFF
TRBD2	TRBV11-2	TRBJ2-5	-	TGTGCCAGCAGCTTATCCCTAGCGGGGGCAGAGGAGACCCAGTACTTC	CASSLSLAGAEETQYF
TRBD2	TRBV7-3	TRBJ2-6	-	TGTGCCAGCAGCCCCCGAGCGGGGGGTGGGGCCAACGTCCTGACTTTC	CASSPRAGGGANVLTF